The 10 T cell receptor beta chains below come from one sample, sequenced in a study of cytomegalovirus exposure and HLA in healthy donors. The PCR used 60 Vbeta and 13 Jbeta primers. Sequencing was performed with immunoSEQ multiplex PCR; in TCRdb, only in-frame clones are kept and a portion is missing. The sample shows roughly 100,000 clones, 66% of them seen only once. The sample taken for sequencing was PBMCs. The receptor set was obtained from a woman between 45 and 65 years old in good health and CMV-seronegative.

The chain is built from TRBV11-3 and TRBJ2-7; D is possibly TRBD2 (5 bases). Per germline, CDR1 SGHNT and CDR2 YENEEA. The CDR3 loop spans 14 amino acids. Trimming cost V 3 bases and J 1 base, with 10 bases left between them. As DNA, the CDR3 is TGTGCCAGCAGCTTCGGACGGGGTTCCTACGAGCAGTACTTC. Residues: CASSFGRGSYEQYF.

V gene TRBV7-2 combines with J gene TRBJ2-3, with TRBD2 matching 9 bases. V dropped 3 bases and J dropped 1; count of bases not matched to a gene: 5. CDR3 size: 16 residues. Germline values: CDR1 SGHTA, CDR2 FQGNSA. The CDR3 spells CASSFPLAGGTDTQYF. CDR3 bases: TGTGCCAGCAGCTTTCCTTTAGCGGGGGGCACAGATACGCAGTATTTT.

The rearrangement uses TRBV6-5 and TRBJ2-7; D is unresolved. CDR3 size: 16 residues. The V and J ends lost 4 bases and 0 bases respectively, with 16 bases between them. Germline CDR1 MNHEY, CDR2 SVGAGI. CDR3 nucleotides: TGTGCCAGCAGTTCCCCCTTGAGAACGGTCTCCTACGAGCAGTACTTC. Translation: CASSSPLRTVSYEQYF.

CDR3 DNA sequence: TGTGCCAGCACTCACGAGGTCTCTGGAAACACCATATATTTT. Its protein product is CASTHEVSGNTIYF. The V gene is TRBV25-1, the J gene TRBJ1-3; D is ambiguous. The CDR3 has 14 amino acids. Germline V gives CDR1 MGHDK, CDR2 SYGVNS. Trimming stripped 7 bases from V and 0 bases from J, with 10 bases between.

The CDR3 reads CASSRGTGGYEQYF. In nucleotides, the CDR3 is TGTGCCAGCAGCCGGGGGACAGGGGGATACGAGCAGTACTTC. The chain recombines TRBV11-2 with TRBJ2-7; 11 bases line up with TRBD1. The CDR3 sequence is 14 residues long. J gave up 4 bases and V 5 bases, and 4 bases lay outside the gene matches. Germline V lookup: CDR1 SGHAT, CDR2 FQNNGV.

V and J are TRBV6-1 and TRBJ2-7; possibly TRBD1 for D (6 bases). Germline-derived CDR1 and CDR2 are MNHNS and SASEGT. The V gene lost 10 bases and the J gene lost 3 bases, with 19 bases spanning the gap. The CDR3 is 14 residues long. CDR3 sequence: CATYRDTFFYEQYF. The CDR3 DNA reads as TGTGCCACTTACCGGGACACCTTCTTCTACGAGCAGTACTTC.

This clone was found a few times. The chain is built from TRBV27 and TRBJ1-4; TRBD1 matches 9 bases. V lost 8 bases and J lost 7; bases outside the gene matches: 11. This CDR3 is 15 amino acids long. Per the germline V gene, CDR1 is MNHEY and CDR2 is SMNVEV (reference sequence). This CDR3 reads CASSKQGATTEKLFF. The CDR3 nucleotides are TGTGCCAGCTCGAAACAGGGGGCGACGACTGAAAAACTGTTTTTT.

This clone showed up just a few times. This chain links TRBV7-9 with TRBJ2-3; D is unclear. Per germline, CDR1 SEHNR and CDR2 FQNEAQ (reference sequence). The CDR3 is made up of 12 amino acids. The V end lost 5 bases, the J end lost 4 bases, and 7 bases lay between the germline ends. CDR3 nucleotide sequence: TGTGCCAGCAGCCATCTAGCAGATACGCAGTATTTT. This sequence encodes CASSHLADTQYF.

This clone was recorded only once. This chain joins TRBV5-1 and TRBJ1-1, with D perhaps TRBD1 (6 bases). The germline gives CDR1 SGHRS, CDR2 YFSETQ. The CDR3 is made up of 13 amino acids. V dropped 6 bases and J dropped 0 bases, with 9 bases sitting between them. CDR3 loop: CASTAGVNTEAFF. The CDR3 DNA follows: TGCGCCAGCACGGCAGGGGTGAACACTGAAGCTTTCTTT.

This chain connects TRBV5-1 to TRBJ2-3; 9 bases line up with TRBD1. Germline lookup yields CDR1 SGHRS and CDR2 YFSETQ. The CDR3 spans 18 residues. V trimming: 4 bases; J trimming: 2 bases; junction bases outside the gene matches: 14. CDR3 bases: TGCGCCAGCAGCCCGGTGGGGACAGGGAATGTTTTCACAGATACGCAGTATTTT. Translation gives CASSPVGTGNVFTDTQYF.